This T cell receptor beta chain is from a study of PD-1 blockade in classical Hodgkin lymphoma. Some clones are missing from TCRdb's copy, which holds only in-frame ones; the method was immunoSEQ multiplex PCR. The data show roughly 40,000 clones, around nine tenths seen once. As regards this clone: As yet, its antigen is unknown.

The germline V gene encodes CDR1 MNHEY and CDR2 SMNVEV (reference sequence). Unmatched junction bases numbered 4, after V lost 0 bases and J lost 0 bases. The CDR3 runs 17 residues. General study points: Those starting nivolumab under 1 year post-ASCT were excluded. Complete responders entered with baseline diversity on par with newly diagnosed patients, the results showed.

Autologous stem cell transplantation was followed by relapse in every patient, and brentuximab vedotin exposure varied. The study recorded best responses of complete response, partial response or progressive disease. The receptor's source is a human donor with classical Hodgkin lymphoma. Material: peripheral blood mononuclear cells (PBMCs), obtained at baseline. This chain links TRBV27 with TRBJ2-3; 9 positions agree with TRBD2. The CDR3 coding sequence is TGTGCCAGCAGTTTATCGCGGCGGGGGGGAAGCACAGATACGCAGTATTTT. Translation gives CASSLSRRGGSTDTQYF.